What follows is one T cell receptor beta chain and its context. What antigen it recognizes has not been identified. Per-base qualities were not stored, and no clone one base away is much larger. This entry comes from a study of T cells in Graves' hyperthyroidism and ophthalmopathy (dated by TCRdb to about 2019). Notes on the research overall: Peripheral blood samples were taken at the time of initial diagnosis, prior to any treatment. TCR V-J signatures able to tell the groups apart were searched for in a discovery cohort of some 97 patients, of whom roughly 42 had Graves' ophthalmopathy and around 57 had stable Graves' hyperthyroidism. An independent validation cohort of about 20 hyperthyroidism patients and over 15 patients who later progressed to ophthalmopathy tested prospective prediction of ophthalmopathy. For training and testing, the 80 to 100 patients in the discovery cohort were randomly divided in a 7:3 ratio. In addition, the study compared T-cell repertoires in thyroid tissue and in blood from several Graves' hyperthyroidism patients. Following sampling, methimazole starting at 30 mg daily was given to hyperthyroidism patients, and high-dose intravenous methylprednisolone was given to ophthalmopathy patients. According to the paper, TCR Vbeta CDR3 sequencing was carried out on more than 120 peripheral blood samples, which came from fewer than 50 ophthalmopathy, approximately 78 hyperthyroidism and roughly 17 progressor patients. Overall results and qualifications from the work: Sample size was not statistically predetermined, and investigators were not blinded to group allocation. Most expanded thyroid clonotypes (frequency above 0.001) were also detected in blood, suggesting blood repertoires may reflect thyroid immune responses. In validation, the model predicted progression to ophthalmopathy a median of about 6.8 months before onset, with about 67% sensitivity and roughly 77% specificity. A model built on a 13 V-J signature distinguished ophthalmopathy from stable hyperthyroidism, reaching roughly 88% sensitivity and around 81% specificity in cross-validation and 80%/75% in testing.

The TCR beta CDR3 regions were amplified from RNA transcripts. The first round of RT-PCR for the TCR CDR3 was performed with the HTBI primer set and the Qiagen OneStep RT-PCR kit. A second multiplex PCR round built the libraries, followed by size selection and purification. Sequencing of the libraries was done on an Illumina HiSeq2000 using paired-end 100 bp reads. Concerning the study's data processing: Raw data were processed with SOAPnuke, discarding reads with adapters, uncalled bases, mean Phred below 15, or no exact constant-primer or identifier match. COPE v1.2.5 was used to merge high-quality paired reads, and clonotypes were defined as unique nucleotide sequences. Clonotypes were aligned to IMGT TRBV, TRBD and TRBJ reference segments using MiTCR v1.1. Analysis was restricted to V-J combinations with a frequency above 0.0001, which covered 99% to 99.2% of repertoires. A TCS score was defined as the ratio between F50 (clonal expansion) and ExV (chaos), using BLOSUM62-based TCRdist between CDR3 peptides within each V-J. Welch's t-statistics and random forest reduced fewer than 550 V-J features to 13, which were used in a naive Bayes classifier (R e1071). The raw public reads went through TCRdb reprocessing: fastp at Q25, MiXCR clone calling, in-frame beta chains kept. Identical CDR3 proteins give one entry, which carries the most common genes and DNA. TCRdb, not the authors, supplied the V and J calls. This sample has around 300,000 distinct CDR3 sequences in its table, and about 14% of those were observed once. The top ten constitute roughly 8.5% of the sample.

Hyperthyroidism patients were newly diagnosed, had a disease duration of under 2 months, and were aged 18 to 65 years. The study excluded patients with uncontrolled infections, other autoimmune diseases, pregnancy or lactation. Clinical symptoms, serum thyroxine and TRAb, thyroid ultrasound, and orbital computed tomography formed the basis for the diagnoses. Blood from progressor patients was collected at the time of first diagnosis with hyperthyroidism, before any ophthalmopathy symptoms had appeared. PBMCs were isolated from more than 8 ml of fresh peripheral blood by Ficoll-Paque density gradient centrifugation. Progressor patients were defined as those initially diagnosed with Graves' hyperthyroidism in whom ophthalmopathy developed during follow-up. Trizol reagent was used to extract total RNA, and RNA quality was then checked on an Agilent 2100 Bioanalyzer. The CDR3 holds 21 amino acids from the cysteine to the phenylalanine. Left in the record is the CDR3 DNA by itself, 63 bases read in frame from the first base. Reading the germline V gene (reference sequence) gives CDR1 SGHKS and CDR2 YYEKEE. V loses 0 bases, J loses 3 bases, and the germline ends lie 30 bases apart.

Sample: blood. This sequence was found in a woman aged 30 to 39 with Graves' hyperthyroidism that later progressed to Graves' ophthalmopathy. Recombination linked TRBV5-5 to TRBJ2-5; TRBD2 is perhaps the D gene, given 5 matching bases. The CDR3 region has the sequence CASSLDFLTGGPGPGKETQYF. The DNA sequence reads TGTGCCAGCAGCTTGGACTTTCTGACTGGAGGCCCGGGCCCCGGAAAAGAGACCCAGTACTTC.